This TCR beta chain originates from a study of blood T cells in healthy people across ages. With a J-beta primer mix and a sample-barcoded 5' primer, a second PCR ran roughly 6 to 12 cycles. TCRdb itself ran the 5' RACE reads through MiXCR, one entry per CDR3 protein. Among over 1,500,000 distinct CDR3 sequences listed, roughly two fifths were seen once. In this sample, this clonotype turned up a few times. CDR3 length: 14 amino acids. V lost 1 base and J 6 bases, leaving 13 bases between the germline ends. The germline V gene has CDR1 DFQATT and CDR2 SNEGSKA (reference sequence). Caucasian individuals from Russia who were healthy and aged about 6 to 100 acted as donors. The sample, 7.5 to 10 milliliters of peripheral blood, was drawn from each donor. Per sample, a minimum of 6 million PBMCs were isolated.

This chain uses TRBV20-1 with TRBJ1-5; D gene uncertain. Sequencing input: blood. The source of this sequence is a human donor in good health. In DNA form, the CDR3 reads TGCAGTGCTAGAGGAGCCTGGTCGGGTCAGCCCCAGCATTTT. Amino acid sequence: CSARGAWSGQPQHF.